The following is a T cell receptor beta chain sequence with its context. The antigen is undetermined. The sample comes from a study of CD8+CD57+ T cells in acquired aplastic anemia. Study-level points and caveats: Shared by patients and controls, approximately 29 CD8+ CDR3s were abundant in patients.

The use of genomic DNA as template underpinned the TCR beta VDJ and CDR3 profiling. TCRdb redid the calling of the reads with MiXCR, one entry per CDR3 protein. The repertoire includes tens of thousands of distinct CDR3 sequences, 55% to 75% of them detected once, and about four fifths sits in the top ten. Those patients picked for sequencing had displayed CD8+CD57+ cell expansion on flow cytometry. V lost 4 bases to trimming and J lost 5 bases; unmatched junction nucleotides: 7. The CDR3 runs 14 residues. Germline CDR1 WSHSY, CDR2 SAAADI. The chain couples TRBV10-2 to TRBJ2-7; the match to TRBD2 covers 8 bases. Sequencing used sorted CD4+, CD8+, or CD8+CD57+ T cells (not recorded which) from PBMCs. The sequence was obtained from a human donor with aplastic anemia. The CDR3 loop reads CASSVVAGGDEQYF. In DNA, the CDR3 is TGCGCCAGCAGTGTTGTAGCCGGGGGGGACGAGCAGTACTTC.